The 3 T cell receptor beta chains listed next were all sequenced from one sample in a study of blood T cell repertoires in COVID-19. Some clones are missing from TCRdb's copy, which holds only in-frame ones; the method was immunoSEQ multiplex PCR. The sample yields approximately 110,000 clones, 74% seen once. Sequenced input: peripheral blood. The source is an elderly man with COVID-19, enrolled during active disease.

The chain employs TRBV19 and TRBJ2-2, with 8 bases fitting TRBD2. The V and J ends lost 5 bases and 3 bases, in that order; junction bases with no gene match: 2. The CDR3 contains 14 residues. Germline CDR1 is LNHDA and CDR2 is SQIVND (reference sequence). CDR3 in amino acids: CASSSAGDTGELFF. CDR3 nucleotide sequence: TGTGCCAGTAGTTCAGCGGGAGACACCGGGGAGCTGTTTTTT.

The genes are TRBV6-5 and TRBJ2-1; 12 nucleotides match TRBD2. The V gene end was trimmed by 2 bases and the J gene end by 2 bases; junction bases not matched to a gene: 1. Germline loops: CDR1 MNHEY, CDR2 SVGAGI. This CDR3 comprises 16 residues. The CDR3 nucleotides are TGTGCCAGCAGTTACCGGACTAGCGGGGCCTACAATGAGCAGTTCTTC. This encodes CASSYRTSGAYNEQFF.

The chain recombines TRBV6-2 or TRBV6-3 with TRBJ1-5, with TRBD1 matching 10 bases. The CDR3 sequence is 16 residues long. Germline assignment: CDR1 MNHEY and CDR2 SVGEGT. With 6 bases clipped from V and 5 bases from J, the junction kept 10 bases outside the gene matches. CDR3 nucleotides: TGTGCCAGCAGCCGACAGGGGGCGGGGTATTATCAGCCCCAGCATTTT. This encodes CASSRQGAGYYQPQHF.